The TCR beta chain under discussion was sequenced for a study of PD-1 and CTLA-4 blockade in melanoma. The germline gives CDR1 SGHDN, CDR2 FVKESK. V shed 0 bases, J shed 0 bases, and the junction held 2 bases outside the gene matches. The CDR3 has 16 residues. The table came from immunoSEQ multiplex PCR; TCRdb's copy has only in-frame clones and leaves some out. The table lists 25,000 to 35,000 clones, 80% to 95% of them singletons. Source: CD8+ T cells from peripheral blood, taken from a patient given anti-PD-1 treatment. The source is a human donor with melanoma. The rearrangement links TRBV14 to TRBJ2-1; 7 bases fit TRBD2. The CDR3 spells CASSQDGGGSYNEQFF. In nucleotides, the CDR3 is TGTGCCAGCAGCCAAGATGGGGGGGGCTCCTACAATGAGCAGTTCTTC.